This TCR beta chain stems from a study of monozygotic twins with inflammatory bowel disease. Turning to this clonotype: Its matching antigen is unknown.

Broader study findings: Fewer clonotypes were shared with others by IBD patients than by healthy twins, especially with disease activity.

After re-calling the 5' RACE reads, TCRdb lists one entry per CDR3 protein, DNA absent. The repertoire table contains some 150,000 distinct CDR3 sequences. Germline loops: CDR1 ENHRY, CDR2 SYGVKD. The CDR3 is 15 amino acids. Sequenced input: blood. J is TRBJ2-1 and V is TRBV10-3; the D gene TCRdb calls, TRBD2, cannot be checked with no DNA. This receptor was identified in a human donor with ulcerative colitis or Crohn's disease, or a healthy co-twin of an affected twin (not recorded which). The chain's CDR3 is CAISASAPSYNEQFF.